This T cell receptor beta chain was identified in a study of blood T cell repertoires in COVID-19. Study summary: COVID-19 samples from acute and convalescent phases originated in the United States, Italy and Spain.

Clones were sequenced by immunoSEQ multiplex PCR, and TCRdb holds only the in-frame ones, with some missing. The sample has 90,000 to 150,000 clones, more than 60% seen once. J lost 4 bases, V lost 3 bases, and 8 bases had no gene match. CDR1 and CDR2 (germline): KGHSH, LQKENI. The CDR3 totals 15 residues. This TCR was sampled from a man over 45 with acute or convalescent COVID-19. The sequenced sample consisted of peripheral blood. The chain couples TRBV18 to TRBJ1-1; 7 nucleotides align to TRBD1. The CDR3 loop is CASSPSQGKGTEAFF. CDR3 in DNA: TGTGCCAGCTCACCTTCACAGGGGAAGGGCACTGAAGCTTTCTTT.